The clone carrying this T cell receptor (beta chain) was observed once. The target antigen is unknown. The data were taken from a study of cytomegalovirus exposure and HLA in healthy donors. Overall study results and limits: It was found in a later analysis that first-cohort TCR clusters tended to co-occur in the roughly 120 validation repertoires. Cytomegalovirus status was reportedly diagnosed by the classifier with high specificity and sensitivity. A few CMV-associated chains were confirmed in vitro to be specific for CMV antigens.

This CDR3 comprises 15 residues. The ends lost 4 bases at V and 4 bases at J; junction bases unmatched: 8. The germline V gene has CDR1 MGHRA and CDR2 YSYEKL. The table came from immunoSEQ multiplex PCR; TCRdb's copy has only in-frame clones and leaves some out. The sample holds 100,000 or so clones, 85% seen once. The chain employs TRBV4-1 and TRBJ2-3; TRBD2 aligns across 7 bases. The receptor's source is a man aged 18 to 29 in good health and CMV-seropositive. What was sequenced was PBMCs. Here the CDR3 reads CASSLFGGRPDTQYF. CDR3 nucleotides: TGCGCCAGCAGCCTTTTCGGGGGGAGGCCAGATACGCAGTATTTT.